This entry is about one TCR beta chain. Only a few counts were recorded for this clonotype. Its antigen is still unknown. Base qualities were left out, and no much larger clone turns up one base away. Full-length TCR variable regions were amplified by 5' RACE PCR with constant-region reverse primers, followed by semi-nested PCR with Nested Universal Primer A. The ReliaPrep RNA Cell Miniprep System was used to extract total RNA, which was then reverse transcribed into 5'RACE-ready cDNA with the SMARTer RACE 5'/3' Kit. Full-length TCR alpha and beta libraries were barcoded with multiplex adaptors and sequenced on an Illumina MiSeq. Regarding the original processing steps: For each of nine subset-tissue groups, sequencing data from the five patients were combined, and the groups were compared by unsupervised clustering of TCR gene usage. Repertoire similarity was calculated with the Morisita-Horn index, weighting shared sequences by their contribution to each repertoire. TCRdb cleaned the public reads at Q25 with fastp, built clones with MiXCR and kept in-frame beta chains. Each entry is one CDR3 protein sequence, shown with its most common DNA and genes. Here the V and J calls rest on TCRdb's processing, not on the authors' analysis. A total of 45,000 to 70,000 distinct CDR3 sequences appear in this sample, 28% of them only once. Jointly, the top ten make up approximately 3.2% of the sample.

The sample is drawn from a study (dated by TCRdb to the mid-2010s). Context from the whole study: Whether tumor-infiltrating Tregs in breast cancer are recruited from blood Tregs or converted in situ from other CD4+ T cell subsets was tested.

The memory CD4+ T cell population was isolated based on a CD4+CD45RO+CD25- phenotype. Tregs, naive and memory CD4+ T cells from tumor, blood and ipsilateral draining lymph nodes of a few breast cancer patients underwent full-length TCR alpha and beta sequencing. Tumor tissue, along with lymph nodes from ipsilateral axillary dissection, was perfused with PBS, minced, and then digested using collagenase I and hyaluronidase. FACS confirmed that the sorted cell populations were more than 90% pure. Summary of the overall study and its limitations: The TCR gene usage of tumor memory CD4+ T cells clustered together with blood and lymph node memory CD4+ cells and with lymph node naive CD4+ cells. Rather than covering whole repertoires, validation in the larger cohort was restricted to a single TCR beta V-J rearrangement. Tumor-infiltrating Treg TCR alpha and beta sequences overlapped most with tumor naive CD4+ T cells, then with blood naive CD4+ T cells.

Inclusive of the bounding cysteine and phenylalanine, the CDR3 is 17 residues long. CDR3 DNA only is kept here, 51 bases in frame from base 1. Cut back by 1 base and 0 bases, the V and J ends lie 13 bases apart. From a lookup of the germline V gene (reference sequence), CDR1 and CDR2 are LNHDA and SQIVND. The TCR originated in a female donor with breast cancer. The chain employs TRBV19 and TRBJ1-5; the D gene is possibly TRBD1, with 6 bases matching. Sequenced: tumor-infiltrating memory CD4+ T cells sorted from the breast tumor. According to the study, the label for this sample's cell subset or site signals: memory CD4+ T cells, CD4+CD45RO+CD25-. The nucleotide sequence reads as follows: TGTGCCAGTAGTATAGGTCAGGGGTTCTATAGCAATCAGCCCCAGCATTTT. This is translated as CASSIGQGFYSNQPQHF.